Reported below is one T cell receptor beta chain. The sample originates from a study of T-cell reconstitution after alpha-beta-depleted transplantation in children. Unique molecular identifiers were used to barcode this TCRbeta library. TCRdb re-called the PCR reads with MiXCR, one entry per CDR3 protein. The data show hundreds of thousands of distinct CDR3 sequences, 32% seen once. The V and J ends lost 4 bases and 5 bases respectively, with 21 bases between them. The CDR3 is made up of 17 amino acids. CDR1 and CDR2 from the germline V gene are ENHRY and SYGVKD. The sequencing used PBMCs from the stem cell graft donor, collected from the stem cell graft. The TCR comes from a human donor who donated a stem cell graft to a child with aplastic anemia. The rearrangement joins TRBV10-3 to TRBJ2-1; D is undetermined. The CDR3 region is CAISGTFTSSDHNEQFF. The CDR3 DNA sequence: TGTGCCATCAGTGGCACTTTCACGTCCTCGGACCACAATGAGCAGTTCTTC.